These 11 T cell receptor beta chains came from one sample sequenced in a study of T cell changes during pregnancy in multiple sclerosis (dated by TCRdb to about 2019). Library creation used the immunoSEQ multiplex PCR assay. Entries here come from immuneACCESS through TCRdb and include only in-frame sequences with V and J called. Some clones fail to appear in such tables; in the studies checked, an unresolved V gene covers under half of the shortfall, and the cause of the remainder is unknown. The sample includes some 27,000 clones, with 93% observed a single time. About 0.45% of the sample rests with the top ten. This material consisted of CD4+ T cells from peripheral blood mononuclear cells, taken after pregnancy. The source is a female donor with multiple sclerosis, enrolled in a pregnancy study.

This sequence joins TRBV19 and TRBJ2-5; D call uncertain. Deletions cut 3 bases from V and 2 bases from J, with 10 bases between. Germline V gene lookup returns CDR1 LNHDA and CDR2 SQIVND (reference sequence). The length of the CDR3 is 14 residues. CDR3 amino acids: CASSIGSRQETQYF. CDR3 DNA: TGTGCCAGTAGTATTGGTTCTAGACAAGAGACCCAGTACTTC.

The V gene is TRBV5-4, the J gene TRBJ2-5; D is unresolved. The V end was cut by 3 bases, the J end by 5 bases, with 8 bases between. The CDR3 consists of 12 residues. Germline V gives CDR1 SGHNT, CDR2 YYREEE (reference sequence). The CDR3 region has the DNA TGTGCCAGCAGCTCCCCTCGGGAGACCCAGTACTTC. Amino acids: CASSSPRETQYF.

The rearrangement joins TRBV2 to TRBJ2-3; 9 nucleotides line up with TRBD1. Per the germline V gene, CDR1 is SNHLY and CDR2 is FYNNEI. The CDR3 totals 15 residues. Trimming at V came to 6 bases and at J to 3 bases, leaving 7 bases not matched to a gene. CDR3 sequence: CASSQGTGRTDTQYF. The CDR3 DNA reads as TGTGCCAGCAGCCAAGGGACAGGGAGGACAGATACGCAGTATTTT.

This sequence joins TRBV7-8 and TRBJ1-6; D remains unclear. CDR1 SGHVS and CDR2 FQNEAQ come from the germline V gene. The V end lost 3 bases, the J end lost 5 bases, and 11 bases lay between the germline ends. This CDR3 contains 15 residues. DNA for the CDR3: TGTGCCAGCAGCTTTCCGGGGTCCCATAATTCACCCCTCCACTTT. Translation: CASSFPGSHNSPLHF.

The V call is TRBV7-9, the J call TRBJ2-2, with TRBD2 matching 12 bases. The junction had 4 bases not matched to a gene; V was cut back by 8 bases and J by 0 bases. The CDR3 covers 16 residues. Germline lookup yields CDR1 SEHNR and CDR2 FQNEAQ (reference sequence). CDR3 sequence (DNA): TGTGCCAGCCCCACTAGCGGGGGGACGAACACCGGGGAGCTGTTTTTT. Translation gives CASPTSGGTNTGELFF.

The chain joins TRBV27 to TRBJ2-3; TRBD2 matches 8 bases. V was pared by 8 bases and J by 3 bases, with 4 bases of the junction left unmatched. Germline assignment: CDR1 MNHEY and CDR2 SMNVEV (reference sequence). This CDR3 has 13 residues. This CDR3 reads CASRRGATDTQYF. CDR3 nucleotide sequence: TGTGCCAGCCGGCGGGGGGCTACAGATACGCAGTATTTT.

The V gene is TRBV19, the J gene TRBJ1-1; 8 bases match TRBD1. From germline, CDR1 is LNHDA and CDR2 SQIVND (reference sequence). CDR3 size: 12 residues. V was pared by 5 bases and J by 8 bases, with 4 bases of the junction left unmatched. In nucleotides, the CDR3 is TGTGCCAGTAGTGACAGGGGTAGGGAAGCTTTCTTT. Its translation is CASSDRGREAFF. The full variable domain, its missing parts supplied by reference TRBV19 and TRBJ1-1, is DGGITQSPKYLFRKEGQNVTLSCEQNLNHDAMYWYRQDPGQGLRLIYYSQIVNDFQKGDIAEGYSVSREKKESFPLTVTSAQKNPTAFYLCASSDRGREAFFGQGTRLTVV.

The V call is TRBV2, the J call TRBJ2-7, with TRBD1 matching over 7 bases. This CDR3 is built from 12 residues. The V segment lost 4 bases and the J segment 6 bases; nucleotides outside the gene matches: 3. Germline assignment: CDR1 SNHLY and CDR2 FYNNEI. CDR3 DNA: TGTGCCAGCAGTGGACAGGGTGCCGAGCAGTACTTC. Translation gives CASSGQGAEQYF.

The rearrangement joins TRBV29-1 to TRBJ2-2, with D possibly TRBD2 on 6 matching bases. V lost 4 bases to trimming and J lost 5 bases, with 17 bases between them. The germline gives CDR1 SQVTM, CDR2 ANQGSEA. The CDR3 spans 15 residues. The CDR3 region has the DNA TGCAGCGTTGGTTTACGGGAGTGGCGGACCGGGGAGCTGTTTTTT. It codes for CSVGLREWRTGELFF.

This chain joins TRBV30 and TRBJ1-1; 8 bases are shared with TRBD1. Looked up from germline, CDR1 is GTSNPN and CDR2 is SVGIG (reference sequence). V was clipped by 7 bases and J by 1 base; unmatched bases: 5. The CDR3 is 13 residues long. The CDR3 region has the DNA TGTGCCTCCAGGGGGCTTTCGAACACTGAAGCTTTCTTT. Protein product: CASRGLSNTEAFF.

This clone is a singleton in its sample. The DNA for the CDR3 is TGCGCCAGCACCCGGGACAGGGGGAACACTGAAGCTTTCTTT. Translating it yields CASTRDRGNTEAFF. V and J are TRBV10-1 and TRBJ1-1; 10 positions match TRBD1. The length of the CDR3 is 14 residues. CDR1 is WNHNN, CDR2 SYGVQD, per germline (reference sequence). V shed 7 bases, J shed 1 base, and the junction held 3 bases outside the gene matches.